This T cell receptor (beta chain) emerged from a study of regulatory T cells in long-lasting Graves disease. The study, taken as a whole, reports: Lower TCR diversity was seen in persistent Graves' patients than in newly diagnosed ones. Persistent disease favored TRBV28, TRBJ1-2 and TRBJ2-5.

The time point: newly diagnosed GD, antithyroid drugs for less than 3 months. Scientists built the TCR library using RNA that was extracted from PBMCs. Xi'an, China, was home to the endocrinology department that provided patients. This clonotype was counted only a few times. Its antigen is currently unknown. One base away lies a much larger clone, so this may be a sequencing read error. There are 15 residues in the CDR3. Germline CDR1 reads SGHRS; CDR2 reads YFSETQ. V lost 3 bases, J lost 2 bases, and 13 bases lay in between. Both iRepertoire HTBI primers and Arm-PCR of CDR3 regions were used to build the TCR beta libraries. Source study methods: From all samples, identification returned 14 TRBJ and 60 to 80 TRBV segments. TCRdb reanalysed the multiplex PCR reads using MiXCR and keeps one entry per CDR3 protein. The V and J calls follow TCRdb's processing rather than the paper's. The data hold approximately 470,000 distinct CDR3 sequences, with 16% observed a single time.

The same data also went into a second study, on T cells in Graves' hyperthyroidism and ophthalmopathy.

Sequencing used peripheral blood mononuclear cells (PBMCs), obtained at new diagnosis, from a patient treated with antithyroid drugs. The TCR comes from a man aged 35-49 years with Graves disease. This chain links TRBV5-1 with TRBJ2-3; no firm D call. In DNA form, the CDR3 reads TGCGCCAGCAGCTCCTTGGACCGGCACACAGATACGCAGTATTTT. Its translation is CASSSLDRHTDTQYF. Combining the CDR3 with reference TRBV5-1 and TRBJ2-3 gives the whole variable domain KAGVTQTPRYLIKTRGQQVTLSCSPISGHRSVSWYQQTPGQGLQFLFEYFSETQRNKGNFPGRFSGRQFSNSRSEMNVSTLELGDSALYLCASSSLDRHTDTQYFGPGTRLTVL.